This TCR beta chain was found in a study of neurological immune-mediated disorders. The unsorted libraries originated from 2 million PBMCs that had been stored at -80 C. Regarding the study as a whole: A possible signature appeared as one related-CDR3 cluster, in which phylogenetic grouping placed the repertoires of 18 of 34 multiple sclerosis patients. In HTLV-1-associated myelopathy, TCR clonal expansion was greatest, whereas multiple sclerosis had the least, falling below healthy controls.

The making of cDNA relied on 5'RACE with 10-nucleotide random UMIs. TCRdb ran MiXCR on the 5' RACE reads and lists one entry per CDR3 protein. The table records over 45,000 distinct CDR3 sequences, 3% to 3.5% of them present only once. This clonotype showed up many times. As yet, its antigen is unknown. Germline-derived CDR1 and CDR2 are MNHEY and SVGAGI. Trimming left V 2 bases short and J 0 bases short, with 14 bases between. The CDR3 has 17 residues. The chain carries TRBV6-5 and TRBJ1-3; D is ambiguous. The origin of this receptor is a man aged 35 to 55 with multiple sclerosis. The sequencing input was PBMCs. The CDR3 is CASSYGSGFLSGNTIYF. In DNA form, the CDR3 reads TGTGCCAGCAGTTACGGTTCAGGATTTCTCTCTGGAAACACCATATATTTT.